The source of this TCR beta chain is a study of blood T cells in healthy people across ages. General study findings and limits: The study lacked donor CMV status, which possibly confounded expanded clonotype changes.

Per germline, CDR1 MGHRA and CDR2 YSYEKL. The CDR3 runs to 13 residues. PCR was performed a second time for roughly 7 to 11 cycles using a sample-barcoded 5' primer and a J-beta primer mix. TCRdb redid the calling of the 5' RACE reads with MiXCR, one entry per CDR3 protein. The data show about 1.6 million distinct CDR3 sequences, about 31% seen once. The sample providers were healthy Caucasian people from Russia, aged roughly 6 to 95. This clonotype has only a few counts. Its antigen remains unknown. V usage is TRBV4-1 and J usage is TRBJ2-3; D perhaps matches TRBD2 (6 bases). The source of this sequence is a woman between 25 and 40 years old in good health. Sequenced: blood. The DNA for the CDR3 is TGCTCAACGAGGGACTTTCGCACAGATACGCAGTATTTT. Its protein is CSTRDFRTDTQYF.